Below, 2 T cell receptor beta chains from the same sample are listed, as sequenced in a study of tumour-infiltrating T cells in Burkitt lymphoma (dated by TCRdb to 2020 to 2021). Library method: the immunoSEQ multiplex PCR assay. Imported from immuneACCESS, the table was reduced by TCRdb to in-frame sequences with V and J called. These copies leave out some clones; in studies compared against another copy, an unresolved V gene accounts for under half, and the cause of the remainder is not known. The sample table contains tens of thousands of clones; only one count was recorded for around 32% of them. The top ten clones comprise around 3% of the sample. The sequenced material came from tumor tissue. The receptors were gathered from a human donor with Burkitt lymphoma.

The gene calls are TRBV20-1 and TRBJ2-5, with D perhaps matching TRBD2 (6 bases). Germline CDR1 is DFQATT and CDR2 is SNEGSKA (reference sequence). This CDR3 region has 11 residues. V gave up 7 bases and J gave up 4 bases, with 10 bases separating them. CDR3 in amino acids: CSGGVVETQYF. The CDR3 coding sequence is TGCAGTGGGGGGGTGGTAGAGACCCAGTACTTC.

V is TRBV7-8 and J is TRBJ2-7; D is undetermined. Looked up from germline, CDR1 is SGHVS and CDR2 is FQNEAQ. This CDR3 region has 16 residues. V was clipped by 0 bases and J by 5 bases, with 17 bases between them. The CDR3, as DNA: TGTGCCAGCAGCTTAGCTGCACATACGAAAATCCACGAGCAGTACTTC. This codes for CASSLAAHTKIHEQYF.